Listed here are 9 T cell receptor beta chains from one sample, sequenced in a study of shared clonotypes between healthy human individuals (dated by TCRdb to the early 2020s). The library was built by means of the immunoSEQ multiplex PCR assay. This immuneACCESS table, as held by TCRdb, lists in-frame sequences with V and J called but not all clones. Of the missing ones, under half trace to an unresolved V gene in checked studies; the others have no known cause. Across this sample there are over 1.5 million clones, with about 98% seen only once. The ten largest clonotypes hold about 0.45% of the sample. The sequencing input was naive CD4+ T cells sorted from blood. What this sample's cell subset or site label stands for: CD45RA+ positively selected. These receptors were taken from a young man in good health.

CDR3 nucleotide sequence: TGTGCCAGCAGTATGAACCAAGAGACCCAGTACTTC. Translating it yields CASSMNQETQYF. This rearrangement joins TRBV6-5 to TRBJ2-5; D is undetermined. The CDR3 length is 12 residues. V was pared by 5 bases and J by 0 bases, with 4 bases between. Germline lookup yields CDR1 MNHEY and CDR2 SVGAGI.

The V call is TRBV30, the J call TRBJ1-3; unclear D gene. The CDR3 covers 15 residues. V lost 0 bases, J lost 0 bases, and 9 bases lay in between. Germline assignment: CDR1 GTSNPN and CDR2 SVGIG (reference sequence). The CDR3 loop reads CAWSVRQSSGNTIYF. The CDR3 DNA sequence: TGTGCCTGGAGTGTGCGGCAGAGCTCTGGAAACACCATATATTTT.

For the CDR3, the DNA is TGTGCCAGCAACGATAACCTTTTGGGCGGCTACACCTTC. Protein product: CASNDNLLGGYTF. The chain recombines TRBV6-6 with TRBJ1-2; D gene ambiguous. There are 13 residues in the CDR3. From germline, CDR1 is MNHNY and CDR2 SVGAGI (reference sequence). Trimming removed 7 bases from V and 8 bases from J, with 17 bases in between.

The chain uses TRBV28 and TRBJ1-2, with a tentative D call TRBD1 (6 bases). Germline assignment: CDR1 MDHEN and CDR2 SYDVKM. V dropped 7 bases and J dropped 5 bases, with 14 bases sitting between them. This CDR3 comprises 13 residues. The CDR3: CASTMGRGYGYTF. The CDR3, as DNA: TGTGCCAGCACTATGGGGAGGGGGTATGGCTACACCTTC.

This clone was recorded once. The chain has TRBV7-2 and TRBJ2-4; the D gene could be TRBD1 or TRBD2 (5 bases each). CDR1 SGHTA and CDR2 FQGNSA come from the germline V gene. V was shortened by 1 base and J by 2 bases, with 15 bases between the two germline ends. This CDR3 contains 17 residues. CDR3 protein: CASSLVPGPIPKNIQYF. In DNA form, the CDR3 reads TGTGCCAGCAGCTTAGTCCCGGGGCCCATCCCCAAAAACATTCAGTACTTC.

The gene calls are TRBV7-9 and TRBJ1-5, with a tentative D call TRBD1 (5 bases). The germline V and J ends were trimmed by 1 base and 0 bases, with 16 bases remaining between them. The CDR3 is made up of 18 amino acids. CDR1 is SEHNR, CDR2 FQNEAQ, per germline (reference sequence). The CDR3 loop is CASSLGSGKGYSNQPQHF. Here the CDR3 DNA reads TGTGCCAGCAGCTTAGGATCAGGGAAAGGGTATAGCAATCAGCCCCAGCATTTT.

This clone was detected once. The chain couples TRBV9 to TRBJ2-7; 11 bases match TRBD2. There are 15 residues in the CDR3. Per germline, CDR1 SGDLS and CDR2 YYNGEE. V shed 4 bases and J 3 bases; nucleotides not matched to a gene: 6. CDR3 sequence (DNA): TGTGCCAGCAGCTCAAAACTAGCGGGAGTCTACGAGCAGTACTTC. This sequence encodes CASSSKLAGVYEQYF. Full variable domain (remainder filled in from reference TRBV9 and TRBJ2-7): DSGVTQTPKHLITATGQRVTLRCSPRSGDLSVYWYQQSLDQGLQFLIQYYNGEERAKGNILERFSAQQFPDLHSELNLSSLELGDSALYFCASSSKLAGVYEQYFGPGTRLTVT.

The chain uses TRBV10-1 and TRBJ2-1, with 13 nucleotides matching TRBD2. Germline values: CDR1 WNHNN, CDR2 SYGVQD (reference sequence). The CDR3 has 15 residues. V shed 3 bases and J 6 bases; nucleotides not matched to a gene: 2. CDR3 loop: CASSDRTSGSNEQFF. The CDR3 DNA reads TGCGCCAGCAGTGACCGGACTAGCGGGAGCAATGAGCAGTTCTTC.

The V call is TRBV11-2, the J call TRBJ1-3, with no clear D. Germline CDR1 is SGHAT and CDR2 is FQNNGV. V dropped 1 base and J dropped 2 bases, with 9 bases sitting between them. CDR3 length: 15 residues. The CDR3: CASSLGRSPGNTIYF. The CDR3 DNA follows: TGTGCCAGCAGCTTAGGGCGCTCACCTGGAAACACCATATATTTT.